A single sample is the source of the 20 T cell receptor beta chains below, sequenced in a study of metastatic and nonmetastatic thyroid tumors. No treatment had been given to any patient before thyroid surgery. Using MiXCR, TCRdb re-called clones from the PCR reads. Counted here are 25,000 to 40,000 clones, 7% to 9% occurring once; the ten biggest clones make up roughly two fifths. The sequenced sample was blood. The receptor source for this set is a female donor with papillary thyroid cancer or a benign thyroid nodule (not recorded which). Some clones in this sample may be carry-over from other donors' samples.

This clone was counted at least ten times. The rearrangement joins TRBV5-4 to TRBJ2-1; TRBD2 aligns across 8 bases. This CDR3 region has 15 residues. V dropped 1 base and J dropped 5; count of bases not matched to a gene: 5. Germline CDR1 SGHNT, CDR2 YYREEE (reference sequence). The CDR3 sequence is CASSLRLATHNEQFF. In nucleotides, the CDR3 is TGTGCCAGCAGCTTGAGACTAGCGACACACAATGAGCAGTTCTTC.

Only a few counts were recorded for this clone. A much bigger clone sits one base away, suggesting this may be a read error. Different DNA sequences within this sample yield the same CDR3. The J gene is TRBJ2-2, the V gene TRBV2; TRBD2 matches at 11 bases. This CDR3 has 15 residues. CDR1 and CDR2 (germline): SNHLY, FYNNEI. In DNA, the CDR3 is TGTGCCAGCAAATTAGCGGGAGGGCCCACCGGTGAGCTGTTTTTT. It codes for CASKLAGGPTGELFF.

Remarks on this clone: This may come from a read error, since a much larger clone is one base off. Other DNA sequences of this sample code for an identical CDR3. This chain links TRBV6-1 with TRBJ2-5, with D perhaps matching TRBD2 (6 bases). The CDR3 consists of 17 residues. Per germline, CDR1 MNHNS and CDR2 SASEGT. This chain's CDR3 is CASSEGWAGPPRETQYF. CDR3 nucleotides: TGCGCCAGCAGTGAAGGGTGGGCGGGGCCACCAAGAGAGACCCAGTACTTC.

This clone was recorded many times. V gene TRBV12-3 or TRBV12-4 combines with J gene TRBJ1-2; D is undetermined. The CDR3 is made up of 13 amino acids. Trimming shortened V by 8 bases and J by 3 bases, and 13 bases separated the two germline ends. CDR3 residues: CASGDIRHYGYTF. The CDR3 DNA reads as TGTGCCAGCGGTGATATCCGACACTATGGCTACACCTTC.

In its sample, this clone was seen many times. This sample includes further DNA sequences coding for the same CDR3. V gene TRBV29-1 combines with J gene TRBJ1-2; TRBD1 is a possible D gene (5 bases). This CDR3 spans 12 amino acids. CDR1 is SQVTM, CDR2 ANQGSEA, per germline. The ends were cut back, 2 bases at V and 4 bases at J, with 8 bases in the middle. CDR3 region: CSVEMGPYGYTF. The CDR3 nucleotides are TGCAGCGTTGAAATGGGGCCCTATGGCTACACCTTC.

This clone was seen at least ten times. The genes are TRBV4-3 and TRBJ2-3; 10 bases are shared with TRBD1. Trimming cost V 2 bases and J 3 bases; bases outside gene matches: 2. Germline V gives CDR1 LGHNA, CDR2 YSLEER. The CDR3 is 15 residues long. The CDR3 sequence is CASSQRTGGTDTQYF. CDR3 nucleotide sequence: TGCGCCAGCAGCCAAAGGACAGGGGGAACAGATACGCAGTATTTT.

This clone was detected many times. The V and J genes are TRBV7-2 and TRBJ2-7, with D hard to call. The CDR3 totals 11 residues. Trimming shortened V by 2 bases and J by 7 bases, and 6 bases separated the two germline ends. Germline V lookup: CDR1 SGHTA, CDR2 FQGNSA. The CDR3 DNA reads TGTGCCAGCAGCTTACGGATGGAGCAGTACTTC. Protein sequence: CASSLRMEQYF.

This clone turned up a few times. V gene TRBV9 combines with J gene TRBJ2-1, with 7 bases lining up with TRBD2. CDR1 SGDLS and CDR2 YYNGEE come from the germline V gene. The CDR3 sequence is 16 residues long. Germline trimming cut 0 bases from V and 2 bases from J; bases unmatched to any gene: 5. The CDR3 DNA sequence: TGTGCCAGCAGCGTAGATGGGACTACCGCCTACAATGAGCAGTTCTTC. Protein product: CASSVDGTTAYNEQFF.

This clone was picked up many times. This rearrangement joins TRBV12-3 or TRBV12-4 to TRBJ1-6, with D maybe TRBD1 (6 bases). The CDR3 loop spans 15 amino acids. Deletions cut 9 bases from V and 4 bases from J, with 16 bases between. DNA for the CDR3: TGTGCCAGTCTGTACTACACAGGGTATAATTCACCCCTCCACTTT. Translating gives CASLYYTGYNSPLHF.

This clone came up many times. The V gene is TRBV4-3, the J gene TRBJ2-6; D gene uncertain. V was cut by 5 bases and J by 0 bases, with 8 bases left in between. Germline lookup yields CDR1 LGHNA and CDR2 YSLEER. There are 15 residues in the CDR3. CDR3 protein: CASSERVSGANVLTF. The CDR3 DNA follows: TGCGCCAGCAGCGAACGCGTCTCTGGGGCCAACGTCCTGACTTTC.

This clone was counted many times. This sequence joins TRBV6-1 and TRBJ2-5, with 9 bases aligning to TRBD2. V gave up 5 bases and J gave up 7 bases; unmatched junction bases: 8. The germline CDR1 and CDR2 sequences are MNHNS and SASEGT. The CDR3 is made up of 14 amino acids. CDR3: CASSTSGGKGTQYF. CDR3 nucleotides: TGTGCCAGCAGTACGAGCGGGGGGAAAGGGACCCAGTACTTC.

This clone occurred many times. This chain connects TRBV11-3 to TRBJ1-1; D not certain. Germline V lookup: CDR1 SGHNT, CDR2 YENEEA. V lost 1 base and J 0 bases, leaving 6 bases between the germline ends. CDR3 length: 14 residues. This CDR3 is CASSLGTMNTEAFF. In DNA, the CDR3 is TGTGCCAGCAGCTTAGGGACGATGAACACTGAAGCTTTCTTT.

The V call is TRBV6-1, the J call TRBJ2-5, with D unclear. Trimming removed 9 bases from V and 6 bases from J, with 17 bases in between. This CDR3 region has 13 residues. Germline-derived CDR1 and CDR2 are MNHNS and SASEGT. The CDR3 DNA follows: TGTGCCAGTTTAGGGCCGATGGGGAAGACCCAGTACTTC. It yields the protein CASLGPMGKTQYF.

This clone was detected many times. The V call is TRBV7-8, the J call TRBJ1-3; 8 bases align to TRBD1. Per the germline V gene, CDR1 is SGHVS and CDR2 is FQNEAQ. The CDR3 has 14 residues. Unmatched junction bases numbered 10, after V lost 6 bases and J lost 9 bases. In nucleotides, the CDR3 is TGTGCCAGCAGACCACAGGGGGGAGGCGGCACCATATATTTT. The encoded protein is CASRPQGGGGTIYF.

In its sample, this clone was seen a few times. A much larger clone differs from this one at a single base, so this may be a read error. The chain carries TRBV12-3 or TRBV12-4 and TRBJ2-1, with TRBD2 matching over 8 bases. The CDR3 has 19 residues. The V segment lost 5 bases and the J segment 7 bases; nucleotides outside the gene matches: 22. In DNA form, the CDR3 reads TGTGCCAGCAGTCTAAACCTGGGACTAGTGGGGGGGCCTCGGAATGAGCAGTTCTTC. Residues: CASSLNLGLVGGPRNEQFF.

The sample holds a few counts of this clone. The missing conserved phenylalanine or tryptophan at the end of this CDR3 makes a read error likely. The chain recombines TRBV6-1 with TRBJ2-3; 12 bases map to TRBD2. V dropped 3 bases and J dropped 2; count of bases not matched to a gene: 6. From germline, CDR1 is MNHNS and CDR2 SASEGT. This CDR3 has 17 residues. CDR3: CASSDMASGGATDTQYL. The CDR3 coding sequence is TGTGCCAGCAGTGATATGGCTAGCGGGGGGGCCACAGATACGCAGTATCTA.

Of note for this clone: This may be a read error, as it is one base from a much larger clone. This rearrangement joins TRBV18 to TRBJ2-7; tentative D call: TRBD1 (6 bases). CDR1 is KGHSH, CDR2 LQKENI, per germline. V lost 3 bases to trimming and J lost 0 bases, with 15 bases between them. CDR3 length: 16 residues. The CDR3 DNA follows: TGTGCCAGCTCACCTAATAGGGGGTGGGCCTCCTACGAGCAGTACTTC. Its protein is CASSPNRGWASYEQYF.

This clone was found many times. This same CDR3 is encoded by further DNA sequences in the sample. The chain couples TRBV25-1 to TRBJ2-1, with 16 bases fitting TRBD2. CDR1 and CDR2 from the germline V gene are MGHDK and SYGVNS. V was pared by 6 bases and J by 0 bases, with 11 bases of the junction left unmatched. The CDR3 contains 20 residues. The CDR3 nucleotides read TGTGCCAGCAGACCCCCGGGGGGACTAGCGGGAGGGTCCTCCTACAATGAGCAGTTCTTC. Translation gives CASRPPGGLAGGSSYNEQFF.

This clone was counted ten times or more. The J gene is TRBJ1-1, the V gene TRBV20-1; TRBD1 is a possible D gene (5 bases). Looked up from germline, CDR1 is DFQATT and CDR2 is SNEGSKA (reference sequence). The CDR3 runs to 18 residues. The germline V and J ends were trimmed by 0 bases and 5 bases, with 25 bases remaining between them. Here the CDR3 DNA reads TGCAGTGCTAGAGATCGATGGCAGGGACTCTTCCCTTGGACTGAAGCTTTCTTT. Translating it yields CSARDRWQGLFPWTEAFF.

Only a few counts were recorded for this clone. The chain links TRBV29-1 to TRBJ1-2, with a possible D match to TRBD1 (5 bases). V shed 3 bases and J shed 5 bases, with 16 bases lying between them. The CDR3 runs to 14 residues. Germline values: CDR1 SQVTM, CDR2 ANQGSEA. Here the CDR3 reads CSVDPSAGLYGYTF. CDR3 nucleotide sequence: TGCAGCGTTGACCCTTCTGCAGGGTTGTATGGCTACACCTTC. The full variable domain, in which reference TRBV29-1 and TRBJ1-2 provide the parts outside the CDR3, is SAVISQKPSRDICQRGTSLTIQCQVDSQVTMMFWYRQQPGQSLTLIATANQGSEATYESGFVIDKFPISRPNLTFSTLTVSNMSPEDSSIYLCSVDPSAGLYGYTFGSGTRLTVV.